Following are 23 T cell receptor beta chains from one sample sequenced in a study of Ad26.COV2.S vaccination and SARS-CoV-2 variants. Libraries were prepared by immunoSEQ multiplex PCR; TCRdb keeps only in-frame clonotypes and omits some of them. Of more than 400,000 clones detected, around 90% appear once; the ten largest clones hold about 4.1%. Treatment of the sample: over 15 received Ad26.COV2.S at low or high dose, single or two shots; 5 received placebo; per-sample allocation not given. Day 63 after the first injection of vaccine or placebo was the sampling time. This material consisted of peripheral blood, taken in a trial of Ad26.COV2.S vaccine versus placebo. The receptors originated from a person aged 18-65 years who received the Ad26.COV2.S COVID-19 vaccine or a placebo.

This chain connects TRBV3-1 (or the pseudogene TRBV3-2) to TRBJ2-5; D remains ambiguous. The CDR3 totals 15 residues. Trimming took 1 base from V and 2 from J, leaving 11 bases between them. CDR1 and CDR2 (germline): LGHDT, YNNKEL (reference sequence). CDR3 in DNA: TGTGCCAGCAGCCAAGGTGGTCCTCAACAAGAGACCCAGTACTTC. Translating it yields CASSQGGPQQETQYF.

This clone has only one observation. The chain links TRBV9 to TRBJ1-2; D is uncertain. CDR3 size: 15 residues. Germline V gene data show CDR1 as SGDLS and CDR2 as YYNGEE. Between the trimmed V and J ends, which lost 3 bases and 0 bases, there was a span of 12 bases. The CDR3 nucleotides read TGTGCCAGCAGCGCGGTAAGATCGGCTAACTATGGCTACACCTTC. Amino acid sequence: CASSAVRSANYGYTF.

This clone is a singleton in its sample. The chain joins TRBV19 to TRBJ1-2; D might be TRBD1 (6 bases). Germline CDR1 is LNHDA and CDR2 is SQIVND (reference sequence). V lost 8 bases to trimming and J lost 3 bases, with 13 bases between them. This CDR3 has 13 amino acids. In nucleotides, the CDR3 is TGTGCCAGTTCCACGGGACATTACTATGGCTACACCTTC. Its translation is CASSTGHYYGYTF.

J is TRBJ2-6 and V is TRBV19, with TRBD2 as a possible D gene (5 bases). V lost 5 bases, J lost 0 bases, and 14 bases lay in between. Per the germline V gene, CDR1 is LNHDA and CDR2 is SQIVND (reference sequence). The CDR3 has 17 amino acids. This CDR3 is CASSPLIGGSGANVLTF. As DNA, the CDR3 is TGTGCCAGTAGTCCCCTTATAGGAGGCTCTGGGGCCAACGTCCTGACTTTC.

CDR3: CSVGTAYNEQFF. The CDR3 coding sequence is TGCAGCGTTGGGACGGCCTACAATGAGCAGTTCTTC. The J gene is TRBJ2-1, the V gene TRBV29-1; D remains unclear. CDR1 and CDR2 (germline): SQVTM, ANQGSEA. The CDR3 spans 12 residues. V lost 4 bases and J 2 bases, leaving 6 bases between the germline ends.

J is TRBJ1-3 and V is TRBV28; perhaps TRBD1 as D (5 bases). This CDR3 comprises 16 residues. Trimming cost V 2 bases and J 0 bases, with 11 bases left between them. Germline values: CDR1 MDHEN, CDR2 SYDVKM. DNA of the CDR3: TGTGCCAGCAGTTTACGGGGGGGGAGCTCTGGAAACACCATATATTTT. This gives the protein CASSLRGGSSGNTIYF. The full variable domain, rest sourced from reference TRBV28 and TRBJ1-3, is DVKVTQSSRYLVKRTGEKVFLECVQDMDHENMFWYRQDPGLGLRLIYFSYDVKMKEKGDIPEGYSVSREKKERFSLILESASTNQTSMYLCASSLRGGSSGNTIYFGEGSWLTVV.

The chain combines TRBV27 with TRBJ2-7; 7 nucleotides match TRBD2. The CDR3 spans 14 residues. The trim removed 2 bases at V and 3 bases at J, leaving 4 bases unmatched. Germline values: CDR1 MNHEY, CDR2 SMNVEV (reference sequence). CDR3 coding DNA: TGTGCCAGCAGTTTAGCGGAGCGGGGCTACGAGCAGTACTTC. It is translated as CASSLAERGYEQYF.

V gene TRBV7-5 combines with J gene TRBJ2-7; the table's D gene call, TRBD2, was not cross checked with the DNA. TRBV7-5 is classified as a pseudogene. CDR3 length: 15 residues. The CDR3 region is CARSLEAGESYEQYF. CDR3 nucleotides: TGTGCCAGAAGCTTAGAGGCGGGAGAGTCCTACGAGCAGTACTTC.

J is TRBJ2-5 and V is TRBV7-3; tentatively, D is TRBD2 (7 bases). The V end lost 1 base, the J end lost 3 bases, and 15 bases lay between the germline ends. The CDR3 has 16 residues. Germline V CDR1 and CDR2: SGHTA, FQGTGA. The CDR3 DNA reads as TGTGCCAGCAGCTTAATTGGGGGGGCAGCCAAAGAGACCCAGTACTTC. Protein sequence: CASSLIGGAAKETQYF.

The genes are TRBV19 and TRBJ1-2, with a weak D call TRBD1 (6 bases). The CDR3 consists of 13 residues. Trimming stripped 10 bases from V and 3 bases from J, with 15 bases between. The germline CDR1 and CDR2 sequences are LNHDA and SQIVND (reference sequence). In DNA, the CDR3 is TGTGCCACCAATGACAGGAGAGACTATGGCTACACCTTC. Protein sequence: CATNDRRDYGYTF.

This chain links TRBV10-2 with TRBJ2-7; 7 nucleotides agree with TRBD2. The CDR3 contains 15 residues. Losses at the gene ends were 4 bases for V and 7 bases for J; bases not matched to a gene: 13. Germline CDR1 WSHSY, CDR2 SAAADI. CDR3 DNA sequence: TGCGCCAGCAGTGTCCCCGGCGGGAGAACGCCAGAGCAGTACTTC. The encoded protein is CASSVPGGRTPEQYF.

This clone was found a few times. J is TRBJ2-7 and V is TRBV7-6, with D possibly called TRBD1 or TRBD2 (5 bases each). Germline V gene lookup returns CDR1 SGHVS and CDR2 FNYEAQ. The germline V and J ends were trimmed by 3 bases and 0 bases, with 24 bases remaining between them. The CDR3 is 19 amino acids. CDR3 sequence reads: CASSFIPPSTGRASYEQYF. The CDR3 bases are TGTGCCAGCAGCTTTATCCCCCCAAGCACGGGACGGGCCTCCTACGAGCAGTACTTC. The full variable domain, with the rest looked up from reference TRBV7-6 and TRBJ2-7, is GAGVSQSPRYKVTKRGQDVALRCDPISGHVSLYWYRQALGQGPEFLTYFNYEAQQDKSGLPNDRFSAERPEGSISTLTIQRTEQRDSAMYRCASSFIPPSTGRASYEQYFGPGTRLTVT.

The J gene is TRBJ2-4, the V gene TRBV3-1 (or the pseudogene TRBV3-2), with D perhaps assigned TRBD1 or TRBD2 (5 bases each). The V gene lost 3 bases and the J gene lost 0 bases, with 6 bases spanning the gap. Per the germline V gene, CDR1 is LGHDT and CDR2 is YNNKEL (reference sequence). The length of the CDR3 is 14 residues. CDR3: CASSQGTAKNIQYF. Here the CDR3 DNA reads TGTGCCAGCAGCCAGGGGACAGCCAAAAACATTCAGTACTTC.

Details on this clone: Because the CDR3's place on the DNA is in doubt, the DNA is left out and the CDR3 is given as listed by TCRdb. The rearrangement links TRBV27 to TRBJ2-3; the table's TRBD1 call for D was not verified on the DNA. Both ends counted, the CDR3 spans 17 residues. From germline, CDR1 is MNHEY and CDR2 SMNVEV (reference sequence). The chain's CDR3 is CASSLVMGTGRTDTQYF.

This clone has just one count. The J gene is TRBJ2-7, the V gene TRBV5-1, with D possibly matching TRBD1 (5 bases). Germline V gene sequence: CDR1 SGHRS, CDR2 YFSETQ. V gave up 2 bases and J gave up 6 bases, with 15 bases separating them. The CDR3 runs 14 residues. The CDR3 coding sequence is TGCGCCAGCAGCTTTTTGGGGCGCCTGGTCGAGCAGTACTTC. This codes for CASSFLGRLVEQYF. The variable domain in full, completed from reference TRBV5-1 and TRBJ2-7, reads KAGVTQTPRYLIKTRGQQVTLSCSPISGHRSVSWYQQTPGQGLQFLFEYFSETQRNKGNFPGRFSGRQFSNSRSEMNVSTLELGDSALYLCASSFLGRLVEQYFGPGTRLTVT.

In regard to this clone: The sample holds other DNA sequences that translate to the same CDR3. In DNA, the CDR3 is TGTGCCAGCTCACCACCGACGCCCGATACGCAGTATTTT. It translates to CASSPPTPDTQYF. J is TRBJ2-3 and V is TRBV18, with unresolved D. V lost 0 bases and J 6 bases, leaving 7 bases between the germline ends. The CDR3 consists of 13 residues. CDR1 is KGHSH, CDR2 LQKENI, per germline.

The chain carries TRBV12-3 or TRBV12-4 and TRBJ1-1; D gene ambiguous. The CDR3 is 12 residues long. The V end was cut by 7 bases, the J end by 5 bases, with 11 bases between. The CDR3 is CASTTRGTEAFF. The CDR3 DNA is TGTGCCAGCACCACCCGCGGGACTGAAGCTTTCTTT.

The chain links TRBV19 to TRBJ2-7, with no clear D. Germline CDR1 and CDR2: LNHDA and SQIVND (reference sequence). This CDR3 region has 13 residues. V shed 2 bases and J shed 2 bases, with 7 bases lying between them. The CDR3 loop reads CASSITLTYEQYF. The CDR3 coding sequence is TGTGCCAGTAGTATAACCCTCACCTACGAGCAGTACTTC.

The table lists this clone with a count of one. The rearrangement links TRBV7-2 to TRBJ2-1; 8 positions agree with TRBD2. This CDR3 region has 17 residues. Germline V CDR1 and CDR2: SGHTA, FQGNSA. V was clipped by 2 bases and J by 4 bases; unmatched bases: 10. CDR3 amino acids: CASSLWGRGGPYNEQFF. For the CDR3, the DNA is TGTGCCAGCAGCTTATGGGGTCGGGGGGGCCCTTACAATGAGCAGTTCTTC.

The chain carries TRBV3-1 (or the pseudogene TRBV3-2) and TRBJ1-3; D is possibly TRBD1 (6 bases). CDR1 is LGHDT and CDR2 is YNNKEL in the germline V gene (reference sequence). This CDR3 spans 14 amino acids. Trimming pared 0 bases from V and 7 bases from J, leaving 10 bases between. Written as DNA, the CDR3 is TGTGCCAGCAGCCAAGATAGGCAGGGGAACACCATATATTTT. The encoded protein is CASSQDRQGNTIYF.

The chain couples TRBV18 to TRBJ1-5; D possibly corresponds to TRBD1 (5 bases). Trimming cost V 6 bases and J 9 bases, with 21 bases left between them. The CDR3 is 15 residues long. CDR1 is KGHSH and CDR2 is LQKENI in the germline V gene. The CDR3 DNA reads TGTGCCAGCTCCCTCGGAAGACAGCTGAATGGGCCCCAGCATTTT. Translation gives CASSLGRQLNGPQHF. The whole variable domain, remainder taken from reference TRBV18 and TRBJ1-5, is NAGVMQNPRHLVRRRGQEARLRCSPMKGHSHVYWYRQLPEEGLKFMVYLQKENIIDESGMPKERFSAEFPKEGPSILRIQQVVRGDSAAYFCASSLGRQLNGPQHFGDGTRLSIL.

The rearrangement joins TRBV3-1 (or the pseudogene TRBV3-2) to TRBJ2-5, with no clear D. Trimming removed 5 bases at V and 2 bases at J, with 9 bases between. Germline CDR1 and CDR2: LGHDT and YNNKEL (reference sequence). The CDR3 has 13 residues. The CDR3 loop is CASSSTSQETQYF. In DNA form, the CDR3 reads TGTGCCAGCAGCTCGACTTCTCAAGAGACCCAGTACTTC.

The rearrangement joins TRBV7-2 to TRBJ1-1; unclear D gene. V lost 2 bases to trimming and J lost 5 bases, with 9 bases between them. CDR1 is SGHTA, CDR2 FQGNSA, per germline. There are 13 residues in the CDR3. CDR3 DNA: TGTGCCAGCAGCTTACGCCGCCTGACTGAAGCTTTCTTT. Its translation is CASSLRRLTEAFF. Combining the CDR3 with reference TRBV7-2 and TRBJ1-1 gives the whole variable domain GAGVSQSPSNKVTEKGKDVELRCDPISGHTALYWYRQSLGQGLEFLIYFQGNSAPDKSGLPSDRFSAERTGGSVSTLTIQRTQQEDSAVYLCASSLRRLTEAFFGQGTRLTVV.